These 25 T cell receptor beta chains originate from one sample sequenced in a study of PD-1 blockade in classical Hodgkin lymphoma. The table came from immunoSEQ multiplex PCR; TCRdb's copy has only in-frame clones and leaves some out. Found here are about 40,000 clones, 80% to 90% of them singletons; the top ten hold about 10%. Autologous stem cell transplantation was followed by relapse in every patient, and brentuximab vedotin exposure varied. Sequences were derived from peripheral blood mononuclear cells (PBMCs), sampled at baseline. These receptors were taken from a human donor with classical Hodgkin lymphoma.

This CDR3 is CASSPGLAGAYNEQFF. CDR3 DNA: TGTGCCAGCAGCCCGGGACTAGCGGGGGCGTACAATGAGCAGTTCTTC. The V and J genes are TRBV5-4 and TRBJ2-1; 14 nucleotides align to TRBD2. From germline, CDR1 is SGHNT and CDR2 YYREEE (reference sequence). The CDR3 is 16 amino acids. After removal of 4 bases from V and 4 bases from J, the junction contained 4 bases not matched to a gene.

V and J are TRBV19 and TRBJ2-3, with 7 nucleotides matching TRBD2. Germline assignment: CDR1 LNHDA and CDR2 SQIVND (reference sequence). V shed 1 base and J 1 base; nucleotides not matched to a gene: 2. CDR3 length: 15 amino acids. The CDR3 DNA sequence: TGTGCCAGTAGTATAGGCGGGAGAGGCACAGATACGCAGTATTTT. Translated: CASSIGGRGTDTQYF.

The rearrangement uses TRBV18 and TRBJ2-1, with TRBD1 matching over 7 bases. The CDR3 is 17 amino acids. V lost 3 bases to trimming and J lost 0 bases; unmatched junction nucleotides: 8. The germline V gene has CDR1 KGHSH and CDR2 LQKENI. CDR3 sequence reads: CASSPDRDGRSYNEQFF. DNA for the CDR3: TGTGCCAGCTCACCCGACAGGGATGGGCGCTCCTACAATGAGCAGTTCTTC.

In this sample, this clone turned up once. V usage is TRBV5-1 and J usage is TRBJ2-5; 10 bases agree with TRBD2. CDR3 size: 16 residues. Germline loops: CDR1 SGHRS, CDR2 YFSETQ. The J segment lost 10 bases and the V segment lost 4 bases, leaving 16 bases of the junction unmatched. The DNA of the CDR3 is TGCGCCAGCAGCCCGGGACTAGCGTCACCCCGGGGGAGCCAGTACTTC. This translates into CASSPGLASPRGSQYF.

V is TRBV20-1 and J is TRBJ2-7; no firm D call. Trimming stripped 2 bases from V and 2 bases from J, with 4 bases between. This CDR3 comprises 11 residues. The germline gives CDR1 DFQATT, CDR2 SNEGSKA (reference sequence). CDR3 coding DNA: TGCAGTGCTAGACACACCTACGAGCAGTACTTC. This translates into CSARHTYEQYF.

The rearrangement uses TRBV19 and TRBJ2-3, with 10 bases identical to TRBD1. J gave up 5 bases and V 6 bases, and 8 bases lay outside the gene matches. Germline-derived CDR1 and CDR2 are LNHDA and SQIVND (reference sequence). The CDR3 consists of 15 residues. The CDR3 DNA sequence: TGTGCCAGTAGGGCAAGGACAGGGGGGCGAGATACGCAGTATTTT. Its protein product is CASRARTGGRDTQYF.

The genes are TRBV28 and TRBJ2-2; D unresolved. The CDR3 contains 12 residues. Germline values: CDR1 MDHEN, CDR2 SYDVKM. The V end lost 6 bases, the J end lost 7 bases, and 9 bases lay between the germline ends. DNA of the CDR3: TGTGCCAGCAGCCCATGGTACGGGGAGCTGTTTTTT. Its protein is CASSPWYGELFF.

This chain links TRBV21-1 with TRBJ1-1. TRBV21-1 has pseudogene status. The length of the CDR3 is 16 residues. The CDR3 nucleotides are TGTGCCAGCAGCAAAGGAAAGTATGGCAAGGGCACTGAAGCTTTCTTT. It specifies CASSKGKYGKGTEAFF.

The rearrangement uses TRBV27 and TRBJ2-2, with D maybe TRBD2 (6 bases). Germline V gene lookup returns CDR1 MNHEY and CDR2 SMNVEV (reference sequence). V was shortened by 6 bases and J by 3 bases, with 17 bases between the two germline ends. The length of the CDR3 is 16 residues. DNA for the CDR3: TGTGCCAGCAGGCGGGGATGGGGAGGAGACACCGGGGAGCTGTTTTTT. This encodes CASRRGWGGDTGELFF.

The V and J genes are TRBV4-1 and TRBJ2-7, with 8 nucleotides matching TRBD1. The CDR3 sequence is 19 residues long. Losses at the gene ends were 0 bases for V and 1 base for J; bases not matched to a gene: 14. Germline V gene lookup returns CDR1 MGHRA and CDR2 YSYEKL. In DNA, the CDR3 is TGCGCCAGCAGCCAAGATTCCCCCACAGGGGGAATCCTATCCTACGAGCAGTACTTC. Translated, it gives CASSQDSPTGGILSYEQYF.

This chain uses TRBV7-9 with TRBJ1-4; D not certain. The CDR3 runs 16 residues. CDR1 and CDR2 from the germline V gene are SEHNR and FQNEAQ (reference sequence). V was pared by 1 base and J by 4 bases, with 13 bases between. The CDR3 loop is CASSLVQRSGNEKLFF. The CDR3 DNA is TGTGCCAGCAGCTTAGTCCAGCGCTCGGGTAATGAAAAACTGTTTTTT.

V is TRBV27 and J is TRBJ2-7, with a possible D match to TRBD2 (6 bases). Per germline, CDR1 MNHEY and CDR2 SMNVEV (reference sequence). This CDR3 is 14 amino acids long. V was shortened by 4 bases and J by 0 bases, with 10 bases between the two germline ends. CDR3 residues: CASSSGGYSYEQYF. The CDR3 region has the DNA TGTGCCAGCAGTTCCGGGGGTTACTCCTACGAGCAGTACTTC.

The rearrangement joins TRBV14 to TRBJ2-7; possible D gene TRBD1, 6 bases. This CDR3 contains 16 residues. CDR1 SGHDN and CDR2 FVKESK come from the germline V gene. V was pared by 1 base and J by 3 bases, with 16 bases between. This chain's CDR3 is CASSQVQGTFFYEQYF. CDR3 sequence (DNA): TGTGCCAGCAGCCAAGTACAGGGAACATTTTTCTACGAGCAGTACTTC.

The genes are TRBV19 and TRBJ2-5; 7 nucleotides line up with TRBD2. This CDR3 comprises 15 residues. Germline CDR1 and CDR2: LNHDA and SQIVND (reference sequence). J lost 3 bases, V lost 5 bases, and 9 bases had no gene match. CDR3: CASSQSGGIEETQYF. The CDR3 region has the DNA TGTGCCAGTAGTCAATCCGGGGGGATCGAAGAGACCCAGTACTTC. Looking up the rest from reference TRBV19 and TRBJ2-5 gives the full variable domain: DGGITQSPKYLFRKEGQNVTLSCEQNLNHDAMYWYRQDPGQGLRLIYYSQIVNDFQKGDIAEGYSVSREKKESFPLTVTSAQKNPTAFYLCASSQSGGIEETQYFGPGTRLLVL.

V and J are TRBV28 and TRBJ2-1, with D uncertain. Germline assignment: CDR1 MDHEN and CDR2 SYDVKM. The V gene lost 7 bases and the J gene lost 1 base, with 14 bases spanning the gap. The CDR3 has 15 amino acids. CDR3 sequence reads: CASKFSARSYNEQFF. For the CDR3, the DNA is TGTGCCAGCAAGTTCTCAGCCCGGTCCTACAATGAGCAGTTCTTC. Full variable domain (missing parts from reference TRBV28 and TRBJ2-1): DVKVTQSSRYLVKRTGEKVFLECVQDMDHENMFWYRQDPGLGLRLIYFSYDVKMKEKGDIPEGYSVSREKKERFSLILESASTNQTSMYLCASKFSARSYNEQFFGPGTRLTVL.

V is TRBV7-2 and J is TRBJ2-5; D is undetermined. V was clipped by 7 bases and J by 1 base, with 16 bases between them. This CDR3 is built from 15 residues. Germline V gene lookup returns CDR1 SGHTA and CDR2 FQGNSA. The CDR3 DNA reads TGTGCCAGCACCCAAGCCGGAGATACCCAAGAGACCCAGTACTTC. It encodes CASTQAGDTQETQYF.

The rearrangement links TRBV19 to TRBJ2-7; 11 nucleotides agree with TRBD1. The V segment lost 5 bases and the J segment 2 bases; nucleotides outside the gene matches: 5. The CDR3 loop spans 15 amino acids. Germline V gives CDR1 LNHDA, CDR2 SQIVND (reference sequence). In DNA, the CDR3 is TGTGCCAGTAGTTTATCGGGACAGGGGGCCTACGAGCAGTACTTC. It yields the protein CASSLSGQGAYEQYF.

The genes are TRBV10-3 and TRBJ1-2, with a possible D match to TRBD1 (6 bases). This CDR3 is 13 amino acids long. Germline loops: CDR1 ENHRY, CDR2 SYGVKD. Trimming removed 5 bases at V and 6 bases at J, with 13 bases between. Here the CDR3 DNA reads TGTGCCATCAGTATACAGGAGGGGGATGGCTACACCTTC. Translating it yields CAISIQEGDGYTF.

The V gene is TRBV12-5, the J gene TRBJ2-5; possibly TRBD1 or TRBD2 for D (5 bases each). Germline lookup yields CDR1 LGHNT and CDR2 FRNRAP. Trimming stripped 3 bases from V and 6 bases from J, with 14 bases between. CDR3 size: 14 residues. The CDR3 sequence: CASGFWGLSQTQYF. As DNA, the CDR3 is TGTGCTAGTGGTTTTTGGGGGTTGAGTCAGACCCAGTACTTC.

The table lists this clone with a count of one. The chain links TRBV7-9 to TRBJ2-1; D is uncertain. The germline V and J ends were trimmed by 8 bases and 2 bases, with 10 bases remaining between them. The CDR3 contains 13 residues. From germline, CDR1 is SEHNR and CDR2 FQNEAQ (reference sequence). In DNA form, the CDR3 reads TGTGCCAGCCTGGACGGGCCCTACAATGAGCAGTTCTTC. The encoded protein is CASLDGPYNEQFF.

The V call is TRBV10-3, the J call TRBJ1-1; no clear D gene. CDR1 is ENHRY and CDR2 is SYGVKD in the germline V gene. The CDR3 runs 13 residues. V shed 4 bases and J shed 1 base, with 7 bases lying between them. CDR3 bases: TGTGCCATCAGTGCGGCGGAGAACACTGAAGCTTTCTTT. Protein: CAISAAENTEAFF.

The chain carries TRBV6-5 and TRBJ2-7, with 8 bases identical to TRBD1. CDR1 MNHEY and CDR2 SVGAGI come from the germline V gene. The length of the CDR3 is 16 residues. Trimming removed 2 bases from V and 1 base from J; junction bases left unmatched: 7. CDR3 loop: CASSYNPGQGSYEQYF. The CDR3 region has the DNA TGTGCCAGCAGTTACAACCCAGGACAGGGATCCTACGAGCAGTACTTC.

In its sample, this clone was seen a few times. This chain uses TRBV19 with TRBJ1-5, with D maybe TRBD1 (6 bases). Per germline, CDR1 LNHDA and CDR2 SQIVND (reference sequence). Trimming pared 7 bases from V and 4 bases from J, leaving 11 bases between. The CDR3 has 13 amino acids. CDR3 amino acids: CASTSTGNQPQHF. For the CDR3, the DNA is TGTGCCAGTACCTCCACAGGGAATCAGCCCCAGCATTTT.

The chain links TRBV6-5 to TRBJ1-4; D unresolved. Deletions cut 0 bases from V and 11 bases from J, with 16 bases between. The CDR3 spans 15 residues. Germline lookup yields CDR1 MNHEY and CDR2 SVGAGI. The CDR3 DNA sequence: TGTGCCAGCAGTTACTCAGGCCCCTACGGAGGGAAACTGTTTTTT. Protein sequence: CASSYSGPYGGKLFF.

This chain connects TRBV2 to TRBJ1-2, with TRBD1 as a possible D gene (5 bases). The germline V and J ends were trimmed by 5 bases and 5 bases, with 9 bases remaining between them. The CDR3 covers 12 residues. Germline values: CDR1 SNHLY, CDR2 FYNNEI. The CDR3, as DNA: TGTGCCAGCAGTATGGACATTTATGGCTACACCTTC. Its translation: CASSMDIYGYTF.